This T cell receptor (beta chain) was observed in a study of blood T cell repertoires in COVID-19. Study in general: Whether acute or convalescent, the COVID-19 samples came from the United States, Italy and Spain. Sample material is recorded as cDNA or gDNA derived from T cells, B-cell-depleted T cells, or PBMCs.

The ends were cut back, 3 bases at V and 4 bases at J, with 12 bases in the middle. There are 14 residues in the CDR3. The V gene's germline CDR1 is LGHNT and CDR2 FRNRAP. Original analysis: Nucleated cell counts were estimated from reference gene primer amplification. Repertoires were generated with immunoSEQ multiplex PCR, while TCRdb's copy carries only in-frame clones and drops some. Clonal size and the V and J genes are those of that table, whereas D and trimming came from the DNA. The table has about 250,000 clones, about 82% seen once. The sequencing input was peripheral blood. This sequence was found in a woman older than 75 with COVID-19, enrolled during active disease. The chain links TRBV12-5 to TRBJ1-2; TRBD1 might be the D (6 bases). The CDR3 spells CASGLSGTTYGYTF. In DNA form, the CDR3 reads TGTGCTAGTGGTTTATCCGGGACAACCTATGGCTACACCTTC.